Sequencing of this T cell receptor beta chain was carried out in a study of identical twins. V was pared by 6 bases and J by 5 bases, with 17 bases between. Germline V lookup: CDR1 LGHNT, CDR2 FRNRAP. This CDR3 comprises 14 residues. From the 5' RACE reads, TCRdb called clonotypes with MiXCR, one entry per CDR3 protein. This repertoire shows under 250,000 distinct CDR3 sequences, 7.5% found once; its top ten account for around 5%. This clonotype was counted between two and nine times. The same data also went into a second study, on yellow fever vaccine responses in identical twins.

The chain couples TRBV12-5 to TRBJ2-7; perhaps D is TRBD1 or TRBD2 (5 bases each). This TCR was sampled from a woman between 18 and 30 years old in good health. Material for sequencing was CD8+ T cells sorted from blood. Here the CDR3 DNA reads TGTGCTAGTGGCACACGGGGCAACCAAAACGAGCAGTACTTC. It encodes CASGTRGNQNEQYF.